The T cell receptor (beta chain) under discussion was sequenced for a study of long-term antiretroviral therapy in people with HIV (dated by TCRdb to the early 2020s). About the study as a whole: The earliest samples were collected roughly a decade before the 2015 WHO recommendation for immediate ART, at a time when ART was usually postponed until CD4 counts fell. This retrospective serial study examined whether starting ART and sustained HIV suppression were associated with changes in the composition and diversity of the TRB repertoire in peripheral blood. Of the roughly 30 participants with HIV, approximately ten were female. No cross-contamination during QIAcube processing turned up in test extractions that ran a monoclonal T-cell line alongside 30 or so polyclonal samples. From 25 to 30 adults with confirmed HIV infection, the cohort provided 192 cryopreserved PBMC samples, gathered serially across a mean of approximately six years (range 1-12). What the work shows at the level of the full study, not this receptor alone: ART initiation was associated with a significant increase in TRB diversity, but diversity stayed significantly below transplant donor controls even after long-term ART. The samples span the years 2004 to 2017, and the ART regimens used may be less effective than current regimens. CDR3 length ranges in HIV repertoires were narrower than in controls, and network structure suggested an antigen-experienced repertoire with only a slight naive shift after ART. Unsorted PBMC were profiled instead of sorted CD4+ and CD8+ T cells because pre-ART samples had limited cell numbers. Inferences about post-ART repertoire changes are limited because no data were available on ART adherence, viral resistance or therapy changes. Owing to limited PBMC availability, only the TCR beta chain was sequenced, without alpha chain pairing. Expanded TRB clones identified before ART initiation dominated the repertoire across all time points, though the dominance fluctuated and decreased in many PLHIV after ART.

Details on this clone: Its antigen is still unknown. Base qualities are not provided; no much larger clone lies one nucleotide away.

Participants were included only if at least one PBMC sample before ART initiation and at least two post-ART samples were available. All participants with HIV were treated in the United States of America. Before DNA extraction, cryopreserved samples containing about 1-10 million PBMC were thawed and washed. At the time of the earliest PBMC sample, participants with HIV were aged between about 20 and 54 years. Each participant contributed PBMC samples from 1-4 timepoints before ART initiation and 2-8 timepoints after ART initiation, with a median of 7 samples. For every participant, serial HIV viral load, CD4+ T-cell count, ART history and demographic data were obtained. Using a Qiagen kit on a QIAcube, genomic DNA was extracted from unsorted PBMC, with samples processed in batches of 12. CDR1 and CDR2, per the germline V gene, are SGHVS and FQNEAQ. The junction shows trimming of 1 base on V and 3 bases on J, plus 6 bases between the germline ends. The CDR3 numbers 13 residues from cysteine through phenylalanine. The only DNA kept is the CDR3, 39 bases in frame from the first base.

The immunoSEQ hsTCRB v3.0 assay was used at survey level resolution for TRB variable region sequencing. A depth of roughly 40,000-55,000 T-cell genomes per sample was targeted for TRB sequencing. TRB libraries were pooled and sequenced on an Illumina MiSeq using a v3 150-cycle kit. Concerning the study's data processing: Repertoire analysis was performed in R inside a reproducible Nextflow workflow that covered QC, data transformation and analysis. LymphoSeq2, an R package for exploring AIRR-Seq data, was used to implement the custom analyses. A few samples yielding fewer than 5000 total TRB sequences were excluded, leaving more than 150 analyzed HIV repertoires. Among the roughly 200 retained HIV repertoires, 55 to 65 were collected before ART initiation and around 130 after ART initiation. Repertoires were downsampled to 5000 TRB nucleotide sequences, with summary statistics averaged over 100 downsampling iterations. Only TRB sequences with CDR3 regions of at least seven amino acids were retained for analysis. Diversity was measured with a Shannon entropy-derived clonality score and the Gini coefficient. In the repertoire networks, any two of the top 5000 CDR3 amino acid sequences were linked whenever the two sequences differed by an edit distance of one. Antigen specificity groups and MHC restriction were predicted for TRB CDR3 amino acid sequences with GLIPH2. To flag known associations with CMV, EBV, HIV or tissue antigens, CDR3 amino acid sequences were compared against VDJdb and McPAS-TCR. Pre-ART, post-ART and control groups were compared with Wilcoxon signed-rank tests and Holm-Bonferroni correction. The immuneACCESS repertoire file appears here via TCRdb, limited to in-frame rearrangements. These files lack a portion of the clones; in checked studies, under half of the deficit traces to unresolved V genes, and the cause of the others is not known. V, J and clone size are taken as reported in that table, and D and trimming were inferred from the DNA itself. The sample contains 20,000 to 25,000 clones, just under 85% of them found a single time. Approximately 4% of the sample is held by the ten biggest clonotypes.

The specimen comprised unsorted PBMCs, sampled roughly 4 years after starting antiretroviral therapy. The V gene is TRBV7-8 and the J gene is TRBJ1-1; the D gene cannot be named for sure. The source of this sequence is a man between 18 and 35 years old with HIV. The nucleotide sequence reads as follows: TGTGCCAGCAGCTTAGGTCAGTACACTGAAGCTTTCTTT. This encodes CASSLGQYTEAFF. The CDR3, completed at both ends by the reference TRBV7-8 and TRBJ1-1 genes, gives the full variable domain GAGVSQSPRYKVAKRGQDVALRCDPISGHVSLFWYQQALGQGPEFLTYFQNEAQLDKSGLPSDRFFAERPEGSVSTLKIQRTQQEDSAVYLCASSLGQYTEAFFGQGTRLTVV.